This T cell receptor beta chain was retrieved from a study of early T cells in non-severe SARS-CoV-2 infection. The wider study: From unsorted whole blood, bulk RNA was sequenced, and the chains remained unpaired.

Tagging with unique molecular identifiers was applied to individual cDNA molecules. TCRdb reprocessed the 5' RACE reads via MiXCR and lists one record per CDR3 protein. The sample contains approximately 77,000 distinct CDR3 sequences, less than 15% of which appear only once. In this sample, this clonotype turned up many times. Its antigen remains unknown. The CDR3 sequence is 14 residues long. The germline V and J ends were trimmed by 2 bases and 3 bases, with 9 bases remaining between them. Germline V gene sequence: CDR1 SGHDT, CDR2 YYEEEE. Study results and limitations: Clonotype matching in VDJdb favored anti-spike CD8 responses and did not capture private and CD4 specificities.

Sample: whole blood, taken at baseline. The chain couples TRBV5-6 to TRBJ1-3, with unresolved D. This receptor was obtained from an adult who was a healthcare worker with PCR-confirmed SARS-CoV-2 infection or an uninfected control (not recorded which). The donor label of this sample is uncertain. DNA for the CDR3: TGTGCCAGCAGCTTATCTCCAGTTGGAAACACCATATATTTT. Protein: CASSLSPVGNTIYF.